This T cell receptor beta chain was sequenced during a study of CD8+ T cells in alopecia areata. Described treatment: oral pan-JAK inhibitor, 5-10 mg twice daily. The germline gives CDR1 GTSNPN, CDR2 SVGIG (reference sequence). Trimming left V 4 bases short and J 11 bases short, with 23 bases between. The CDR3 has 14 amino acids. cDNA prepared by RNA extraction and subsequent reverse transcription served as the template for sequencing. Assay used: immunoSEQ multiplex PCR; TCRdb lists only in-frame clones, some missing. The sample consists of under 250,000 clones, under 70% of them appearing once. The chain combines TRBV30 with TRBJ1-1, with TRBD1 as a possible D gene (5 bases). The material sequenced was CD4+ T cells sorted from blood, taken at roughly week 45, from a patient treated with tofacitinib. The receptor's source is a human donor with alopecia areata. The CDR3 loop is CAWKAAREFTGAFF. The DNA of the CDR3 is TGTGCCTGGAAGGCGGCCAGGGAATTCACTGGGGCTTTCTTT.